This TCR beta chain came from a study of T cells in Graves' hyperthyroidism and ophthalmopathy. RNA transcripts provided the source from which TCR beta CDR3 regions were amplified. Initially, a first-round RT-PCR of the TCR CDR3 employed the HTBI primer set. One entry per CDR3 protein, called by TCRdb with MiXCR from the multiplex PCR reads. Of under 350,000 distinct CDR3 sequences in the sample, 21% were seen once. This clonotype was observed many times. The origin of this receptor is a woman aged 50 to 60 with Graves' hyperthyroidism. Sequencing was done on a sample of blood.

The CDR3 region has the DNA TGTGCCAGCAGCCCCTGGGTTGGCGGGGAAGAGACCCAGTACTTC. This translates into CASSPWVGGEETQYF. This chain joins TRBV7-9 and TRBJ2-5, with D possibly being TRBD2 (6 bases). Germline V gene lookup returns CDR1 SEHNR and CDR2 FQNEAQ (reference sequence). The CDR3 extends over 15 amino acids. V lost 5 bases and J lost 3, with 16 bases in between.